This paragraph covers one T cell receptor (beta chain) sequence. Antigen: not known. This record belongs to a study of graft-versus-host responses after intestinal transplantation. This CDR3 spans 13 amino acids. CDR1 and CDR2 (germline): ENHRY, SYGVKD. The V end lost 4 bases, the J end lost 1 base, and 8 bases lay between the germline ends. The protocol was immunoSEQ multiplex PCR, while the TCRdb copy is restricted to in-frame clones and leaves out a portion. This sample has 70,000 or so clones, with over 70% found just once. The rearrangement uses TRBV10-3 and TRBJ2-7; possible D gene TRBD2, 6 bases. Sequenced here: unstimulated CD4+ T cells sorted from spleen or lymph node cells, sampled before transplant. This TCR was recovered from a human donor who was the organ donor for an intestinal transplant. The CDR3 is CAISAGTSYEQYV. The CDR3, as DNA: TGTGCCATCAGTGCGGGGACTTCCTACGAGCAGTACGTC.